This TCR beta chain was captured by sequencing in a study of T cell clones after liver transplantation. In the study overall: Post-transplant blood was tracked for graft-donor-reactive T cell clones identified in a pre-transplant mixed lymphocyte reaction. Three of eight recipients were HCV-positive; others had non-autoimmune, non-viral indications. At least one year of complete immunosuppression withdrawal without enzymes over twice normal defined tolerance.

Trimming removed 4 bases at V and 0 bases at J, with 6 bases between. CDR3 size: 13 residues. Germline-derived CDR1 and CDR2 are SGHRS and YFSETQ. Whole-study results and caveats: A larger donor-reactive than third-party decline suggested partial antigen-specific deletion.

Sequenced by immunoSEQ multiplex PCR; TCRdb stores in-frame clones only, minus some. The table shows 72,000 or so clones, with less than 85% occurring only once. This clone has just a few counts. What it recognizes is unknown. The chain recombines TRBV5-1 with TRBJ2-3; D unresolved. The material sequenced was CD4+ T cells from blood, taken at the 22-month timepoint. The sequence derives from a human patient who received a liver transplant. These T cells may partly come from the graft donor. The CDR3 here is CASSASSTDTQYF. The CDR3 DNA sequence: TGCGCCAGCAGCGCCAGTAGCACAGATACGCAGTATTTT. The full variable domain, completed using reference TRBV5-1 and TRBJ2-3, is KAGVTQTPRYLIKTRGQQVTLSCSPISGHRSVSWYQQTPGQGLQFLFEYFSETQRNKGNFPGRFSGRQFSNSRSEMNVSTLELGDSALYLCASSASSTDTQYFGPGTRLTVL.